This is a list of T cell receptor beta chains from one sample in a study of cytomegalovirus exposure and HLA in healthy donors. The method was immunoSEQ multiplex PCR; TCRdb's version includes in-frame clones alone and lacks a portion of them. This sample has over 150,000 clones, with 77% found just once. Sequences were obtained from PBMCs. Receptors were obtained from a woman aged 60-70 years in good health and CMV-seropositive. Each CDR3 is given with its conserved first and last residue. D genes are given only for firm matches. The listing skips clone size in some rows; elsewhere it reads once, few, many or a size class.

>TRBD2|few|TRBV11-2|TRBJ2-3
TGTGCCAGCAGCTTATTGGGTCCCTTAGCGGGGGCGCAGTATTTT
CASSLLGPLAGAQYF
>.|.|TRBV7-2|TRBJ2-7
TGTGCCAGCAGCCTCAGCTCCTACGAGCAGTACTTC
CASSLSSYEQYF
>TRBD1|.|TRBV6-1|TRBJ1-4
TGTGCCAGCAGTGCAGGGGGCGGTAGTGAAAAACTGTTTTTT
CASSAGGGSEKLFF
>.|.|TRBV7-7|TRBJ2-6
TGTGCCAGCAGCCCAGTCCAGGGGAACTCTGGGGCCAACGGCCTGACTTTC
CASSPVQGNSGANGLTF
>TRBD1|.|TRBV11-3|TRBJ1-1
TGTGCCAGCAGCCCGGGACAGCAGAACACTGAAGCTTTCTTT
CASSPGQQNTEAFF
>TRBD2|.|TRBV2|TRBJ2-1
TGTGCCAGCAGTGAGATAGCGGGCTCCTACAATGAGCAGTTCTTC
CASSEIAGSYNEQFF
>.|.|TRBV5-4|TRBJ2-6
TGTGCCAGCAGCCCCGCAGGGACTGGGGCCAACGTCCTGACTTTC
CASSPAGTGANVLTF
>TRBD1|few|TRBV27|TRBJ1-4
TGTGCCAGCAGCCAGAACAACAGGGGGCTTGAAAAACTGTTTTTT
CASSQNNRGLEKLFF
>.|few|TRBV5-1|TRBJ2-7
TGCGCCAGCAGCTCACTTTACGAGCAGTACTTC
CASSSLYEQYF
>.|.|TRBV7-8|TRBJ1-3
TGTGCCAGCAGCCCGCACAGGGATCTCTCTGGAAACACCATATATTTT
CASSPHRDLSGNTIYF
>.|.|TRBV2|TRBJ1-2
TGTGCCAGCAGTCACAGGGTTTCGGGGTACTATGGCTACACCTTC
CASSHRVSGYYGYTF
>.|.|TRBV4-3|TRBJ2-7
TGCGCCAGCAGCCAAGTTGGAGGGTGGGGGTACGAGCAGTACTTC
CASSQVGGWGYEQYF
>.|.|TRBV5-4|TRBJ1-1
TGTGCCAGCAGCTTGGGCGGATTCGTTTCGAACACTGAAGCTTTCTTT
CASSLGGFVSNTEAFF
>TRBD1|.|TRBV6-6|TRBJ1-4
TGTGCCAGCAGTCTGCACAGGGGGCAGGGGAATGAAAAACTGTTTTTT
CASSLHRGQGNEKLFF
>TRBD2|.|TRBV6-5|TRBJ2-7
TGTGCCAGCAGCCGACTAGCGGGGGTCTCCTACGAGCAGTACTTC
CASSRLAGVSYEQYF
>TRBD1|.|TRBV27|TRBJ2-5
TGTGCCAGCAGGTTGGGTAAAACTGGACAGGCCCAAGAGACCCAGTACTTC
CASRLGKTGQAQETQYF
>TRBD1|.|TRBV9|TRBJ1-2
TGTGCCAGCAGCGTAGACAGGGGTAACTATGGCTACACCTTC
CASSVDRGNYGYTF
>.|.|TRBV6-5|TRBJ1-5
TGTGCCAGCAGTTACCCGGGGTCGAGAACCCAGCATTTT
CASSYPGSRTQHF
>.|.|TRBV2|TRBJ2-2
TGTGCCAGCAGCGCTATGACTACTCGTGCTGGGGAGCTGTTTTTT
CASSAMTTRAGELFF
>TRBD2|.|TRBV6-5|TRBJ2-5
TGTGCCAGCAGTTACATAGCGGGGTCCGGGGAGACCCAGTACTTC
CASSYIAGSGETQYF
>.|.|TRBV9|TRBJ2-7
TGTGCCAGCAGCGTAGGTCTAGGGGACTACGAGCAGTACTTC
CASSVGLGDYEQYF
>TRBD2|.|TRBV9|TRBJ2-5
TGTGCCAGCAGTTTAGCGGGGGTGCAGGAGACCCAGTACTTC
CASSLAGVQETQYF
>TRBD1|.|TRBV14|TRBJ1-5
TGTGCCAGCAGCGAGGGGGCAGCTCAGCCCCAGCATTTT
CASSEGAAQPQHF
>.|.|TRBV9|TRBJ2-7
TGTGCCAGCAGCGTAGGTCGGGGGATCGGCGAGCAGTACTTC
CASSVGRGIGEQYF
>TRBD1|.|TRBV14|TRBJ2-4
TGTGCCAGCAGGGCGGGGACAGGAGCCTCTCTAGCCAAAAACATTCAGTACTTC
CASRAGTGASLAKNIQYF
>.|.|TRBV2|TRBJ1-3
TGTGCCAGCAGAGGATATCCAAGCGGAGGAAACACCATATATTTT
CASRGYPSGGNTIYF
>.|.|TRBV27|TRBJ2-3
TGTGCCAGCAGTTTATCCTCTAGCACAGATACGCAGTATTTT
CASSLSSSTDTQYF
>TRBD1|.|TRBV6-5|TRBJ1-2
TGTGCCAGCAGTTTCCAATTACAGGGGGGATCAGGCTACACCTTC
CASSFQLQGGSGYTF
>.|.|TRBV6-1|TRBJ1-3
TGTGCCATCGAACAGGGACATTCTGGAAACACCATATATTTT
CAIEQGHSGNTIYF
>.|.|TRBV2|TRBJ2-5
TGTGCCAGCAGTGTTAGGAGCGGGTCCCAAGAGACCCAGTACTTC
CASSVRSGSQETQYF
>.|.|TRBV7-9|TRBJ2-1
TGTGCCAGCAGCTTAGCTCCCCAGGGGGGTCATGAGCAGTTCTTC
CASSLAPQGGHEQFF
>TRBD1|.|TRBV28|TRBJ1-1
TGTGCCAGCGGCCGGGACAGGGGCGGCTCGAACACTGAAGCTTTCTTT
CASGRDRGGSNTEAFF
>.|.|TRBV7-2|TRBJ2-3
TGTGCCAGCAGCTTAGTGAGTTCCACAGATACGCAGTATTTT
CASSLVSSTDTQYF
>TRBD1|.|TRBV2|TRBJ2-1
TGTGCCAGCAGGCCTAGGGACAGGGCCCACAATGAGCAGTTCTTC
CASRPRDRAHNEQFF
>TRBD1|.|TRBV2|TRBJ1-6
TGTGCCAGCAGGCCCCGGGACAGGGCTTCACCCCTCCACTTT
CASRPRDRASPLHF
>.|once|TRBV18|TRBJ1-4
TGTGCCAGCTCACCACTTAAGGGAGGAGGCGGGAATGAAAAACTGTTTTTT
CASSPLKGGGGNEKLFF
>TRBD1|.|TRBV5-6|TRBJ2-7
TGTGCCAGCAGCTTGGGGGACAGGGGGCGCGAGCAGTACTTC
CASSLGDRGREQYF
>TRBD1|.|TRBV18|TRBJ1-5
TGTGCCAGCTCACCACGGACAGGCCATAGCAATCAGCCCCAGCATTTT
CASSPRTGHSNQPQHF
>TRBD1|.|TRBV11-2|TRBJ2-1
TGTGCCAGCAGCTCGACAGGGGGCAGAAGGAATGAGCAGTTCTTC
CASSSTGGRRNEQFF
>.|.|TRBV11-3|TRBJ1-6
TGTGCCAGCAGCCAGAGGACAGATCACCCCCTCCACTTT
CASSQRTDHPLHF
>TRBD2|.|TRBV6-6|TRBJ2-7
TGTGCCAGCAGTTCTCTAGCGGGAGTAACCCACGAGCAGTACTTC
CASSSLAGVTHEQYF
>.|.|TRBV11-2|TRBJ1-1
TGTGCCAGCAGCCACCAGGGGAACACTGAAGCTTTCTTT
CASSHQGNTEAFF
>.|.|TRBV11-2|TRBJ1-2
TGTGCCAGCAGCCAAGGGGTCCGTCAGGCCTTC
CASSQGVRQAF
>TRBD1|.|TRBV5-8|TRBJ2-7
TGTGCCAGCAGCTTGGAAGGGACAGGACCCTACGAGCAGTACTTC
CASSLEGTGPYEQYF
>.|.|TRBV4-2|TRBJ2-6
TGTGCCAGCAGCCAAGATCCGCTTAGGGGCTCTGGGGCCAACGTCCTGACTTTC
CASSQDPLRGSGANVLTF
>.|few|TRBV30|TRBJ1-3
TGTGCCTGGAGTGTGGACAACTCTGGAAACACCATATATTTT
CAWSVDNSGNTIYF
>.|.|TRBV19|TRBJ2-1
TGTGCCAGTAGTATCATGGGAGCGCACAATGAGCAGTTCTTC
CASSIMGAHNEQFF
>.|.|TRBV2|TRBJ1-2
TGTGCCAGCAGGAACGTTCGGGGTGCTTTTGGCTACACCTTC
CASRNVRGAFGYTF
>.|.|TRBV11-2|TRBJ2-2
TGTGCCAGCAGCCCTCAACAGAACACCGGGGAGCTGTTTTTT
CASSPQQNTGELFF
>TRBD2|.|TRBV19|TRBJ2-3
TGTGCCAGTAGTAAACTAGCGGGAGCTAGCACAGATACGCAGTATTTT
CASSKLAGASTDTQYF
>.|.|TRBV9|TRBJ1-2
TGTGCCAGCAGCGCCCCAGGGTTAGGAGGCTACACCTTC
CASSAPGLGGYTF
>.|few|TRBV7-9|TRBJ1-2
TGTGCCATCAACAGACACCCTAACTATGGCTACACCTTC
CAINRHPNYGYTF
>TRBD2|.|TRBV5-1|TRBJ2-7
TGCGCCAGCAGCAACGGACTAGCGGGGTCCTACGAGCAGTACTTC
CASSNGLAGSYEQYF
>.|.|TRBV5-1|TRBJ1-1
TGCGCCAGCAGCTTCGGGGAAGAAGCTTTCTTT
CASSFGEEAFF
>TRBD1|.|TRBV10-3|TRBJ2-3
TGTGCCATCAGTGAGTCCCGGACAGGCGGCACAGATACGCAGTATTTT
CAISESRTGGTDTQYF
>TRBD2|.|TRBV4-3|TRBJ2-7
TGCGCCAGCAGCCAAGATCGGGGGGACGAGCAGTACTTC
CASSQDRGDEQYF
>.|.|TRBV18|TRBJ1-5
TGTGCCAGCTCACCGAGGGGGGGGTCGGTCCCCAATCAGCCCCAGCATTTT
CASSPRGGSVPNQPQHF
>TRBD2|.|TRBV28|TRBJ2-7
TGTGCCAGCAGTCTTGGGGGGGGGAACTACGAGCAGTACTTC
CASSLGGGNYEQYF
>.|.|TRBV7-9|TRBJ2-1
TGTGCCAGCAGCCCATCTACGCTTGGGGAGGCGGAGCAGTTCTTC
CASSPSTLGEAEQFF
>TRBD1|.|TRBV9|TRBJ2-7
TGTGCCAGCAGCGCGGACAGGGGAAGCTACGAGCAGTACTTC
CASSADRGSYEQYF